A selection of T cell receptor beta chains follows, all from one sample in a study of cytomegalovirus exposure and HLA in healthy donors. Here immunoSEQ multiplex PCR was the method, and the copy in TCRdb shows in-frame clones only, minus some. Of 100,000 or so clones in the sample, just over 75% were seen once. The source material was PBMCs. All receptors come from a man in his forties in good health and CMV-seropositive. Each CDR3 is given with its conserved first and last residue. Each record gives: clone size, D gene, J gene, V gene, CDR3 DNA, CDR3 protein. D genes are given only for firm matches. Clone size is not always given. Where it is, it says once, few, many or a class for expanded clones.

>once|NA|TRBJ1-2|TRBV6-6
TGTGCCAGCAGTTGGGGTCAGGGAAATGGTGGCTACACCTTC
CASSWGQGNGGYTF
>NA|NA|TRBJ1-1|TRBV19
TGTGCCAGTAGTATGTTGGGGGGAGGGACTGAAGCTTTCTTT
CASSMLGGGTEAFF
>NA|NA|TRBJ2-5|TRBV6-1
TGTGCCAGCAGCGAACAGGGTTCTTGGGAGACCCAGTACTTC
CASSEQGSWETQYF
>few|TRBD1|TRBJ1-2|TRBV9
TGTGCCAGCGGGAGTCCCACAGGGGCGAGCAACTATGGCTACACCTTC
CASGSPTGASNYGYTF
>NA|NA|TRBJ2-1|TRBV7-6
TGTGCCAGCAGCCTCAAGGACACGTACAATGAGCAGTTCTTC
CASSLKDTYNEQFF
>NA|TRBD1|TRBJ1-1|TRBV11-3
TGTGCCAGCAGCTTTAGGGACAGAAACACTGAAGCTTTCTTT
CASSFRDRNTEAFF
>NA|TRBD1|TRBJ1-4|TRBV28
TGTGCCAGCAGACCAGGAGGGGGCGTTGAAAAACTGTTTTTT
CASRPGGGVEKLFF
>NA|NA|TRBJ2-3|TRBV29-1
TGCAGCGTTGTTCTCTCTCTCGTCCGCACAGATACGCAGTATTTT
CSVVLSLVRTDTQYF
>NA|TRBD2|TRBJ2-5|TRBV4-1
TGCGCCAGCAGCCAAGGACTAGCGGGAGCTCAAATGGGTCAAGAGACCCAGTACTTC
CASSQGLAGAQMGQETQYF
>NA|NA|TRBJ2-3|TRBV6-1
TGTGCCAGCAGTGTTTCGGGGATTAGCACAGATACGCAGTATTTT
CASSVSGISTDTQYF
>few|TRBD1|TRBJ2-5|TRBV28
TGTGCCAGCAGTTCCAACCGGGACAGGGTCGGGGAGCAGTACTTC
CASSSNRDRVGEQYF
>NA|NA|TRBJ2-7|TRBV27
TGTGCCAGCAGCGCGGTACGGGGATCCGGATACGTGCAGTACTTC
CASSAVRGSGYVQYF
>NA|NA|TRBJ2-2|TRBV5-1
TGCGCCAGCAGCTTGGCCCAGCTAGCTGCCCCCGGGGAGCTGTTTTTT
CASSLAQLAAPGELFF
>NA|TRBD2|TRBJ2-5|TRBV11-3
TGTGCCAGCAGCTTGGGTAGCGGGAGTTTCCAAGAGACCCAGTACTTC
CASSLGSGSFQETQYF
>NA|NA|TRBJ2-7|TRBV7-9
TGTGCCAGCAGCTCCCTTCAGGGGAGAGGTACCTACGAGCAGTACTTC
CASSSLQGRGTYEQYF
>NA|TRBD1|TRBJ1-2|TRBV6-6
TGTGCCAGCAGTTACTCGGGACAGGGGCTCGGTGGCTACACCTTC
CASSYSGQGLGGYTF
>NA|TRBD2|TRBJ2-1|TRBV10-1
TGCGCCAGCAGTGAGTCCCTAGCGGGAGGTCGGGAGCAGTTCTTC
CASSESLAGGREQFF
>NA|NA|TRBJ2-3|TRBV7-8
TGTGCCAGCAGCTTATCGGGGGAATTAGGAGATACGCAGTATTTT
CASSLSGELGDTQYF
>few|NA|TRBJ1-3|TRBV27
TGTGCCAGCAGTCTCTCCGCGGGCGGGTCCTTCTCTGGAAACACCATATATTTT
CASSLSAGGSFSGNTIYF
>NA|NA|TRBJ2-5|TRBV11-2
TGTGCCAGCACTCTACTGCTCCAAGAGACCCAGTACTTC
CASTLLLQETQYF
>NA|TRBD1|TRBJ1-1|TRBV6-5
TGTGCCAGCAGTGGCCGGGGACAGTTGAACACTGAAGCTTTCTTT
CASSGRGQLNTEAFF
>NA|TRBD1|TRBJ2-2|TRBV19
TGTGCCAGCAGGAGACAGGGGCACACCGGGGAGCTGTTTTTT
CASRRQGHTGELFF